This T cell receptor beta chain emerged from a study of blood T cell repertoires in COVID-19 (TCRdb year 2020). General notes on the study: Samples from collaborators originated in the United States, Italy and Spain and spanned both the acute and convalescent phases of COVID-19. Subjects who had been exposed to COVID-19, were actively infected with it, or had recovered from it provided the deeply sampled blood TCRbeta repertoires that made up the dataset. HLA class I and class II types, where available, came from metadata supplied by the sample provider rather than from assay-based typing. The repertoires were released in a freely available public database intended as a resource for research on the immune response to SARS-CoV-2. The samples were drawn from two sources: the first 160 participants of the ongoing ImmuneRACE study, and 1,000 to 1,500 subjects contributed by 6 global collaborators. Sample metadata almost always included a de-identified subject ID, COVID-19 status, age in years and sex. The prospective study material was composed of cDNA or gDNA derived from T cells, B-cell-depleted T cells, or PBMCs. Findings and caveats that apply to the study as a whole: How much clinical and demographic metadata was included differed by source and by participant, and the metadata was provided uncurated.

Trimming removed 3 bases from V and 15 bases from J; the gene matches leave 4 bases unexplained. Measured from the cysteine to the phenylalanine, the CDR3 is 12 residues long. The kept DNA is CDR3 alone, 36 bases in frame from the first base. The immunoSEQ Assay, a bias-controlled multiplex PCR, was used to amplify TCRbeta CDR3 regions from genomic DNA. In the original analysis: Within the assay, amplification of reference gene primers was used to estimate how many nucleated cells each sample contained. To quantify the absolute abundance of each unique TCRbeta CDR3 rearrangement, sequence reads were collapsed and filtered. For each sample, productive Simpson clonality was calculated as the square root of Simpson's diversity index over productive rearrangements. The source is immuneACCESS, and TCRdb retained only in-frame sequences with V and J called. Part of the clones is not carried over; for the studies checked, unresolved V genes explain less than half of this, and the remainder is unexplained. D and trimming were read from the DNA, whereas the V and J calls and clone size are those reported in that table. The sample profile shows more than 200,000 clones; about 85% of them were found once. The ten largest clones capture more than 9% of the sample.

About this clone: Its binding antigen is unknown. One base away there is no much larger clone; base qualities are not given.

One collaborating source in Seattle enrolled patients while the patients were actively infected and followed the patients over time throughout the course of disease. Collaborating institutions collected whole blood in K2EDTA tubes following their own protocols. For TCRbeta analysis, collaborators shipped samples in one of three forms: frozen whole blood, isolated PBMCs, or DNA extracted from either of those sample types. This TCR was recovered from a woman of 80 years or more with COVID-19, enrolled during active disease. The sequenced sample consisted of peripheral blood. The chain joins TRBV12-3 or TRBV12-4 to TRBJ2-1; TRBD2 lines up with 11 middle nucleotides. At the DNA level, the sequence is TGTGCCAGCAGTTTTAGCGGGGGGGCCCGGTTCTTC. It translates as CASSFSGGARFF.